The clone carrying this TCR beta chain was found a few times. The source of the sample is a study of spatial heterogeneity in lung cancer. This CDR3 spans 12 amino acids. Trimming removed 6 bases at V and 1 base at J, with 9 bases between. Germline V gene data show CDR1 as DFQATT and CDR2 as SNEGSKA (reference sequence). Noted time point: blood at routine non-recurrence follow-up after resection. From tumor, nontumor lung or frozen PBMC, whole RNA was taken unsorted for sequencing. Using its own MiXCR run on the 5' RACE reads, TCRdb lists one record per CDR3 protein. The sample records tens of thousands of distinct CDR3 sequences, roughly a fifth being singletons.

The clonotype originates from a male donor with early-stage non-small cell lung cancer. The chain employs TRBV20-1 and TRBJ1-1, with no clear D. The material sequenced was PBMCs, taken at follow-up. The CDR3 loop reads CSAHGRNTEAFF. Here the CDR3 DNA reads TGCAGTGCCCACGGGCGGAACACTGAAGCTTTCTTT.